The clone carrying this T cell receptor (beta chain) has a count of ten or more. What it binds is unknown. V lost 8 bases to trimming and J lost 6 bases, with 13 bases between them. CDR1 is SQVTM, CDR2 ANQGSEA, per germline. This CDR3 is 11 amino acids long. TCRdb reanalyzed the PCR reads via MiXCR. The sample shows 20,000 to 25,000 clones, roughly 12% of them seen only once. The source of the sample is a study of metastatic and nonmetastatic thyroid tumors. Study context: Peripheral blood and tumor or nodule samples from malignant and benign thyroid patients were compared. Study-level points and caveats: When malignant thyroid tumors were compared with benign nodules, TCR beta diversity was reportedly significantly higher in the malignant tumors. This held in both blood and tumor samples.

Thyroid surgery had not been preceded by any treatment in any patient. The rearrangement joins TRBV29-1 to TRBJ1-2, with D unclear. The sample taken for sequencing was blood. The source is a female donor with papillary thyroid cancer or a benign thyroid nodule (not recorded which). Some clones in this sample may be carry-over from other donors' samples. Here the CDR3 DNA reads TGCAGCCGTTTCGGTACCGATGGCTACACCTTC. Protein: CSRFGTDGYTF.